What follows describes a single TCR beta chain. This sample is part of a study of blood T cell repertoires in COVID-19. Study context: Material from acute and convalescent COVID-19 was sourced from the United States, Italy and Spain. Sources were T cells, B-cell-depleted T cells, or PBMCs; the material itself was cDNA or gDNA.

Source study methods: Quantification of nucleated cells was approximated via reference gene primer amplification. Sequencing used immunoSEQ multiplex PCR; TCRdb keeps in-frame clones, though not all of them. The V and J calls and the clone size are those of that table, but D and trimming were determined from the DNA. The top ten hold 35% to 45% of the sample, which has 120,000 to 150,000 clones, under 90% seen once. CDR3 length: 14 residues. Trimming at V came to 0 bases and at J to 8 bases, leaving 6 bases not matched to a gene. Germline values: CDR1 MGHRA, CDR2 YSYEKL. The chain couples TRBV4-1 to TRBJ1-2; the match to TRBD1 covers 7 bases. Source material: peripheral blood. The sequence was obtained from a human donor in a cohort sampled during active COVID-19. CDR3 nucleotide sequence: TGCGCCAGCAGCCAAGATGAGGGACAGCAGGGCTACACCTTC. It is translated as CASSQDEGQQGYTF.